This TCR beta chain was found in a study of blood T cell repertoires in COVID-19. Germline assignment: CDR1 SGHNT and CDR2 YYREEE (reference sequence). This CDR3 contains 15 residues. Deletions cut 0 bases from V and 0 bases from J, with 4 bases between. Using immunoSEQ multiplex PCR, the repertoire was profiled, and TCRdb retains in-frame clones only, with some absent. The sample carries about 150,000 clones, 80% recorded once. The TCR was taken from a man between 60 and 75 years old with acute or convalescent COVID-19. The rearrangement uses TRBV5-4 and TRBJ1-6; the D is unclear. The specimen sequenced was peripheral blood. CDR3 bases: TGTGCCAGCAGCTTGGGGAGCTCCTATAATTCACCCCTCCACTTT. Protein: CASSLGSSYNSPLHF.